Listed below are T cell receptor beta chains from one sample, sequenced in a study of shared clonotypes between healthy human individuals. Profiling relied on immunoSEQ multiplex PCR, and the TCRdb table lists in-frame clones only, not all of them. The sample holds around 1.4 million clones, approximately 98.5% seen once. Sequencing was carried out using naive CD4+ T cells sorted from blood. The receptors originated from a man aged 30 to 45 in good health. The CDR3 runs from the conserved cysteine through the conserved F or W. Fields, in order: clone size, V gene, J gene, D gene, CDR3 protein, CDR3 DNA. D genes are given only for firm matches. Size is stated for part of the rows, as once, few or many counts, or as a class when the clone is expanded.

once	TRBV2	TRBJ2-7	NA	CASSEALQTDSYEQYF	TGTGCCAGCAGTGAAGCGCTTCAGACAGACTCCTACGAGCAGTACTTC
NA	TRBV28	TRBJ2-7	NA	CASSLQGKSSYEQYF	TGTGCCAGCAGTTTACAGGGTAAAAGCTCCTACGAGCAGTACTTC
NA	TRBV6-5	TRBJ2-1	TRBD2	CASSYSSGSPENEQFF	TGTGCCAGCAGTTACTCTAGCGGGAGTCCCGAGAATGAGCAGTTCTTC
NA	TRBV5-6	TRBJ2-3	NA	CASSLDSGSTDTQYF	TGTGCCAGCAGCTTGGACAGCGGGAGCACAGATACGCAGTATTTT
NA	TRBV28	TRBJ2-7	NA	CASRRGGGGDYEQYF	TGTGCCAGCAGACGTGGGGGCGGAGGAGACTACGAGCAGTACTTC
NA	TRBV18	TRBJ2-7	NA	CASSDRQGGGYEQYF	TGTGCCAGCTCAGACCGACAGGGAGGTGGCTACGAGCAGTACTTC
NA	TRBV28	TRBJ2-7	NA	CASSDTGYEQYF	TGTGCCAGCAGTGATACAGGCTACGAGCAGTACTTC
NA	TRBV2	TRBJ2-7	TRBD1	CASNRQGPYEQYF	TGTGCCAGCAACCGACAGGGACCCTACGAGCAGTACTTC
NA	TRBV7-6	TRBJ1-5	NA	CASSHEGRGSQHF	TGTGCCAGCAGCCATGAGGGACGAGGGTCCCAGCATTTT
NA	TRBV6-1	TRBJ2-2	NA	CASRKFTGELFF	TGTGCCAGCAGGAAGTTCACCGGGGAGCTGTTTTTT
once	TRBV28	TRBJ2-1	TRBD2	CASSETSEYNEQFF	TGTGCCAGCAGCGAGACTAGCGAGTACAATGAGCAGTTCTTC
NA	TRBV4-2	TRBJ1-2	NA	CASSSTIQGGGYGYTF	TGTGCCAGCAGCTCCACTATTCAGGGAGGCGGCTATGGCTACACCTTC
NA	TRBV6-6	TRBJ2-5	NA	CASRTPQETQYF	TGTGCCAGCAGAACACCTCAAGAGACCCAGTACTTC
NA	TRBV18	TRBJ2-7	NA	CASSPRDGYEQYF	TGTGCCAGCTCACCGCGGGACGGCTACGAGCAGTACTTC
once	TRBV7-9	TRBJ2-3	TRBD2	CASSVRRLAGGSPDTQYF	TGTGCCAGCAGCGTACGCAGACTAGCGGGAGGATCACCAGATACGCAGTATTTT
once	TRBV18	TRBJ2-1	TRBD2	CASSGLAGVSNEQFF	TGTGCCAGCTCGGGACTAGCGGGAGTTTCCAATGAGCAGTTCTTC
NA	TRBV4-1	TRBJ2-6	NA	CASSPRETSGANVLTF	TGCGCCAGCAGCCCCCGGGAGACCTCTGGGGCCAACGTCCTGACTTTC
NA	TRBV27	TRBJ2-7	TRBD1	CASSSRDRGYEQYF	TGTGCCAGCAGTTCCCGGGACAGGGGGTACGAGCAGTACTTC
NA	TRBV4-3	TRBJ2-1	TRBD2	CASSQEGLAGSYNEQFF	TGCGCCAGCAGCCAAGAGGGGCTAGCGGGTTCCTACAATGAGCAGTTCTTC
NA	TRBV27	TRBJ1-2	NA	CASSLYREANYGYTF	TGTGCCAGCAGTTTATACAGGGAAGCTAACTATGGCTACACCTTC
NA	TRBV5-4	TRBJ2-7	NA	CASSAGSGGRSYEQYF	TGTGCCAGCAGCGCCGGCAGTGGCGGGCGCTCCTACGAGCAGTACTTC
NA	TRBV7-2	TRBJ2-7	NA	CASSYYRSEQYF	TGTGCCAGCAGCTACTACAGGAGCGAGCAGTACTTC
NA	TRBV27	TRBJ2-1	TRBD2	CASRPSWSSGRSSYNEQFF	TGTGCCAGCAGACCCTCTTGGAGTAGCGGGAGGAGCTCCTACAATGAGCAGTTCTTC
NA	TRBV28	TRBJ1-1	NA	CASLNLNTEAFF	TGTGCCAGCCTCAATCTGAACACTGAAGCTTTCTTT
NA	TRBV7-9	TRBJ2-7	NA	CASSLDTGGYEQYF	TGTGCCAGCAGCTTAGATACAGGTGGATACGAGCAGTACTTC
NA	TRBV7-6	TRBJ2-7	NA	CASSLEQDSSYEQYF	TGTGCCAGCAGCTTAGAACAGGATAGCTCCTACGAGCAGTACTTC
NA	TRBV7-3	TRBJ2-7	TRBD2	CASSLRPPAGEGFSYEQYF	TGTGCCAGCAGCTTAAGACCACCAGCGGGAGAGGGTTTCTCCTACGAGCAGTACTTC
NA	TRBV27	TRBJ2-1	TRBD2	CASSATPAGGTYNEQFF	TGTGCCAGCAGTGCAACCCCCGCGGGGGGGACTTACAATGAGCAGTTCTTC
NA	TRBV5-6	TRBJ1-1	NA	CASSFVGQNTEAFF	TGTGCCAGCAGCTTTGTGGGCCAGAACACTGAAGCTTTCTTT